The next 18 T cell receptor beta chains were all read from a single sample in a study of beta chain features in type 1 diabetes. The study's findings and limits: Shorter TCRB CDR3s, moderately but significantly so, marked every one of the four CD4+ subsets in Type 1 diabetes patients.

Their cognate antigens are unknown. All of the isolated RNA was reverse transcribed, so expressed TCRB transcripts were sequenced. The table came from immunoSEQ multiplex PCR; TCRdb's copy has only in-frame clones and leaves some out. The repertoire holds fewer than 45,000 clones, with around 63% as singletons. The sample comprised Tregs from blood. The origin of the receptors is a man aged 30 to 39 with type 1 diabetes. Some clones in this sample may be carry-over from other donors' samples.

The chain couples TRBV7-9 to TRBJ2-3, with a weak D call TRBD2 (5 bases). Germline values: CDR1 SEHNR, CDR2 FQNEAQ (reference sequence). This CDR3 comprises 13 residues. The V and J ends lost 2 bases and 4 bases respectively, with 7 bases between them. The DNA of the CDR3 is TGTGCCAGCAGCTTAAGGGAGCCAGATACGCAGTATTTT. It is translated as CASSLREPDTQYF.

This sequence joins TRBV6-1 and TRBJ1-2; perhaps TRBD1 as D (5 bases). The V and J ends lost 7 bases and 4 bases respectively, with 16 bases between them. Germline CDR1 is MNHNS and CDR2 is SASEGT. CDR3 length equals 14 residues. The CDR3 DNA sequence: TGTGCCAGCACCCCAAGGCCAGGGATCTATGGCTACACCTTC. Translation gives CASTPRPGIYGYTF.

The chain couples TRBV4-1 to TRBJ1-6; 9 nucleotides agree with TRBD1. The CDR3 covers 15 residues. Germline V gene lookup returns CDR1 MGHRA and CDR2 YSYEKL. Losses at the gene ends were 3 bases for V and 7 bases for J; bases not matched to a gene: 4. CDR3 loop: CASSHRQGENSPLHF. Written as DNA, the CDR3 is TGCGCCAGCAGCCATAGACAGGGGGAGAATTCACCCCTCCACTTT.

The V and J genes are TRBV6-6 and TRBJ1-1; 9 bases agree with TRBD1. The germline CDR1 and CDR2 sequences are MNHNY and SVGAGI (reference sequence). The CDR3 runs 15 residues. V was clipped by 2 bases and J by 5 bases; unmatched bases: 6. DNA for the CDR3: TGTGCCAGCAGTTACCCCGGACAGGGGAAGACTGAAGCTTTCTTT. It is translated as CASSYPGQGKTEAFF.

V usage is TRBV7-9 and J usage is TRBJ1-4; the match to TRBD1 covers 11 bases. Per germline, CDR1 SEHNR and CDR2 FQNEAQ (reference sequence). Germline trimming cut 3 bases from V and 8 bases from J; bases unmatched to any gene: 8. The CDR3 contains 16 residues. CDR3: CASSFRTGGVEEKLFF. In DNA form, the CDR3 reads TGTGCCAGCAGCTTCCGGACAGGGGGCGTTGAAGAAAAACTGTTTTTT.

This clone was observed a few times. The V and J genes are TRBV2 and TRBJ2-2; TRBD2 matches at 8 bases. The trim removed 5 bases at V and 4 bases at J, leaving 0 bases unmatched. The CDR3 has 13 amino acids. Germline CDR1 SNHLY, CDR2 FYNNEI. CDR3 nucleotide sequence: TGTGCCAGCAGTACTAGCGGCACCGGGGAGCTGTTTTTT. This gives the protein CASSTSGTGELFF.

This clone is termed medium-sized. V and J are TRBV4-2 and TRBJ1-4; D is ambiguous. Germline V gene lookup returns CDR1 LGHNA and CDR2 YNFKEQ. Trimming removed 0 bases from V and 8 bases from J, with 16 bases in between. The CDR3 contains 16 residues. CDR3 sequence reads: CASSQDLGFLTEKLFF. CDR3 coding DNA: TGTGCCAGCAGCCAAGATCTCGGCTTCCTGACAGAAAAACTGTTTTTT.

CDR3: CASSYSAGVNGYTF. CDR3 in DNA: TGTGCCAGCAGTTACTCTGCAGGCGTGAATGGCTACACCTTC. This chain joins TRBV6-5 and TRBJ1-2; no clear D. The germline CDR1 and CDR2 sequences are MNHEY and SVGAGI. This CDR3 is built from 14 residues. Trimming removed 0 bases at V and 6 bases at J, with 11 bases between.

The V and J genes are TRBV7-2 and TRBJ1-2; 7 bases agree with TRBD1. This CDR3 is built from 13 residues. Germline trimming cut 6 bases from V and 8 bases from J; bases unmatched to any gene: 9. In germline, CDR1 is SGHTA, CDR2 FQGNSA. The CDR3 protein is CASRMDRLRGYTF. In nucleotides, the CDR3 is TGTGCCAGCAGAATGGACAGGCTGCGGGGCTACACCTTC. The full variable domain, rest sourced from reference TRBV7-2 and TRBJ1-2, is GAGVSQSPSNKVTEKGKDVELRCDPISGHTALYWYRQSLGQGLEFLIYFQGNSAPDKSGLPSDRFSAERTGGSVSTLTIQRTQQEDSAVYLCASRMDRLRGYTFGSGTRLTVV.

This clone came up a few times. The V and J genes are TRBV7-6 and TRBJ2-1, with 7 bases aligning to TRBD2. The CDR3 spans 16 residues. The V segment lost 5 bases and the J segment 3 bases; nucleotides outside the gene matches: 10. Germline CDR1 and CDR2: SGHVS and FNYEAQ. The CDR3 bases are TGTGCCAGCAGCCTAGGGTACGGGGGGTTCTACAATGAGCAGTTCTTC. Its translation is CASSLGYGGFYNEQFF.

The V call is TRBV19, the J call TRBJ2-7; possible D gene TRBD1, 6 bases. The V gene lost 6 bases and the J gene lost 2 bases, with 14 bases spanning the gap. In germline, CDR1 is LNHDA, CDR2 SQIVND (reference sequence). There are 14 residues in the CDR3. The chain's CDR3 is CASSPNRAPYEQYF. The CDR3 DNA follows: TGTGCCAGTAGCCCGAACAGGGCCCCCTACGAGCAGTACTTC.

The chain links TRBV11-2 to TRBJ2-3; 8 nucleotides line up with TRBD2. Germline lookup yields CDR1 SGHAT and CDR2 FQNNGV. Trimming cost V 2 bases and J 6 bases; bases outside gene matches: 7. This CDR3 is built from 15 residues. The CDR3 spells CASSLNGGAEDTQYF. The CDR3 DNA sequence: TGTGCCAGCAGCTTAAACGGGGGGGCGGAGGATACGCAGTATTTT.

This chain uses TRBV6-1 with TRBJ2-7, with 10 bases that match TRBD1. The CDR3 runs 14 residues. Trimming took 5 bases from V and 5 from J; bases not matched to a gene: 6. From germline, CDR1 is MNHNS and CDR2 SASEGT. For the CDR3, the DNA is TGTGCCAGCAGTAAGACAGGGGGCGGGAACGAGCAGTACTTC. Translating gives CASSKTGGGNEQYF.

This clone was seen more than once but under ten times. The chain combines TRBV18 with TRBJ1-2, with no clear D. This CDR3 is built from 14 residues. Trimming took off 1 base at V and 1 base at J, with 7 bases between the two ends. From germline, CDR1 is KGHSH and CDR2 LQKENI. The chain's CDR3 is CASSPRARNYGYTF. In DNA, the CDR3 is TGTGCCAGCTCACCACGGGCCCGTAACTATGGCTACACCTTC.

This chain uses TRBV6-1 with TRBJ2-1; 7 bases fit TRBD1. Germline CDR1 and CDR2: MNHNS and SASEGT. V gave up 3 bases and J gave up 4 bases; unmatched junction bases: 6. The length of the CDR3 is 15 residues. The chain's CDR3 is CASSDRDSPYNEQFF. The DNA for the CDR3 is TGTGCCAGCAGTGACCGGGACAGCCCTTACAATGAGCAGTTCTTC.

The chain uses TRBV7-9 and TRBJ1-2, with TRBD1 matching over 7 bases. Germline V CDR1 and CDR2: SEHNR, FQNEAQ (reference sequence). Trimming at V came to 3 bases and at J to 7 bases, leaving 5 bases not matched to a gene. There are 13 residues in the CDR3. CDR3 in DNA: TGTGCCAGCAGCTTGGAAGGGGGCAGTGGCTACACCTTC. Translating gives CASSLEGGSGYTF.

The chain links TRBV7-9 to TRBJ1-4; 9 bases match TRBD1. Trimming took 4 bases from V and 8 from J; bases not matched to a gene: 11. The CDR3 runs 16 residues. The germline CDR1 and CDR2 sequences are SEHNR and FQNEAQ (reference sequence). The chain's CDR3 is CASSSPGDRVGEKLFF. The CDR3 DNA reads TGTGCCAGCAGCTCCCCCGGGGACAGGGTTGGAGAAAAACTGTTTTTT. The full variable domain, completed using reference TRBV7-9 and TRBJ1-4, is DTGVSQNPRHKITKRGQNVTFRCDPISEHNRLYWYRQTLGQGPEFLTYFQNEAQLEKSRLLSDRFSAERPKGSFSTLEIQRTEQGDSAMYLCASSSPGDRVGEKLFFGSGTQLSVL.

The CDR3 DNA follows: TGCGCCAGCAGCTTCGGCGGGGGAGTCACCGGGGAGCTGTTTTTT. This encodes CASSFGGGVTGELFF. The genes are TRBV5-1 and TRBJ2-2; 7 bases agree with TRBD2. The CDR3 spans 15 residues. Germline CDR1 reads SGHRS; CDR2 reads YFSETQ. After removal of 2 bases from V and 4 bases from J, the junction contained 5 bases not matched to a gene.